One and the same sample provided the 20 T cell receptor beta chains below, sequenced in a study of blood T cell repertoires in COVID-19. Using immunoSEQ multiplex PCR, the repertoire was profiled, and TCRdb retains in-frame clones only, with some absent. The table lists about 290,000 clones, around 90% of them singletons. The material sequenced was PBMCs or T cells enriched from blood (not recorded which). These receptors came from a woman aged 35 to 49 who had recovered from COVID-19.

The sample holds one count of this clone. V and J are TRBV18 and TRBJ2-7; TRBD1 agrees at 7 bases. CDR1 is KGHSH and CDR2 is LQKENI in the germline V gene. Trimming at V came to 2 bases and at J to 7 bases, leaving 14 bases not matched to a gene. CDR3 length equals 16 residues. This CDR3 is CASSPTPTGSEWEQYF. The CDR3 bases are TGTGCCAGCTCACCAACCCCGACAGGGAGCGAGTGGGAGCAGTACTTC.

The CDR3 protein is CASSTRQGANEKLFF. The CDR3 DNA reads TGTGCCAGCAGCACAAGACAGGGGGCTAATGAAAAACTGTTTTTT. The J gene is TRBJ1-4, the V gene TRBV7-6, with 9 bases fitting TRBD1. CDR1 and CDR2 (germline): SGHVS, FNYEAQ. V shed 5 bases, J shed 3 bases, and the junction held 4 bases outside the gene matches. This CDR3 is built from 15 residues.

The chain couples TRBV5-1 to TRBJ1-2; TRBD1 is a possible D gene (5 bases). The CDR3 extends over 18 amino acids. Germline lookup yields CDR1 SGHRS and CDR2 YFSETQ. V was cut by 0 bases and J by 5 bases, with 23 bases left in between. The CDR3 nucleotides are TGCGCCAGCAGCTTGGATGGTCTGACGGGACTAACATTTTATGGCTACACCTTC. Amino acids: CASSLDGLTGLTFYGYTF.

A note on this clone: Other DNA variants within this sample encode the same CDR3. The V and J genes are TRBV3-1 (or the pseudogene TRBV3-2) and TRBJ2-5, with a tentative D call TRBD2 (6 bases). Trimming removed 0 bases at V and 5 bases at J, with 10 bases between. The CDR3 has 14 amino acids. Looked up from germline, CDR1 is LGHDT and CDR2 is YNNKEL (reference sequence). For the CDR3, the DNA is TGTGCCAGCAGCCAAGATATTAGCGGCGAGACCCAGTACTTC. Translating it yields CASSQDISGETQYF.

This sequence joins TRBV30 and TRBJ2-7, with 13 bases identical to TRBD2. V lost 1 base to trimming and J lost 4 bases; unmatched junction nucleotides: 4. The CDR3 length is 15 residues. Germline-derived CDR1 and CDR2 are GTSNPN and SVGIG (reference sequence). The CDR3 DNA is TGTGCCTGGAGTGGGACTAGCGGGAGTAAGTACGAGCAGTACTTC. It translates to CAWSGTSGSKYEQYF.

This clone has a handful of counts. The chain employs TRBV6-5 and TRBJ2-7; 9 bases map to TRBD2. Trimming cost V 2 bases and J 3 bases; bases outside gene matches: 8. The CDR3 length is 16 residues. Germline V lookup: CDR1 MNHEY, CDR2 SVGAGI. The CDR3: CASSYRTSAGYYEQYF. The CDR3 nucleotides are TGTGCCAGCAGTTACCGGACTAGCGCCGGCTACTACGAGCAGTACTTC.

The chain carries TRBV18 and TRBJ1-4, with 10 nucleotides matching TRBD1. Germline CDR1 reads KGHSH; CDR2 reads LQKENI. V lost 0 bases and J lost 14; bases outside the gene matches: 9. This CDR3 is 15 amino acids long. The CDR3 DNA follows: TGTGCCAGCTCACCACCGGGACAGGGGAGGATTACGCTGTTTTTT. Its translation is CASSPPGQGRITLFF. Together with reference TRBV18 and TRBJ1-4, the CDR3 gives the full variable domain: NAGVMQNPRHLVRRRGQEARLRCSPMKGHSHVYWYRQLPEEGLKFMVYLQKENIIDESGMPKERFSAEFPKEGPSILRIQQVVRGDSAAYFCASSPPGQGRITLFFGSGTQLSVL.

V is TRBV6-5 and J is TRBJ2-5; TRBD1 agrees at 9 bases. The CDR3 loop spans 15 amino acids. Germline loops: CDR1 MNHEY, CDR2 SVGAGI. V was pared by 5 bases and J by 5 bases, with 9 bases of the junction left unmatched. For the CDR3, the DNA is TGTGCCAGCAGTCCACCCGGGACAGGGTTGGAGACCCAGTACTTC. Amino acid sequence: CASSPPGTGLETQYF.

This rearrangement joins TRBV27 to TRBJ1-1, with D possibly TRBD1 on 5 matching bases. Trimming removed 0 bases at V and 10 bases at J, with 15 bases between. The CDR3 runs to 14 residues. Germline values: CDR1 MNHEY, CDR2 SMNVEV (reference sequence). The CDR3: CASSLSQPGERAFF. As DNA, the CDR3 is TGTGCCAGCAGTTTATCCCAACCGGGGGAAAGAGCTTTCTTT.

The V call is TRBV5-4, the J call TRBJ1-2; 7 bases are shared with TRBD1. From germline, CDR1 is SGHNT and CDR2 YYREEE (reference sequence). This CDR3 is built from 15 residues. J gave up 3 bases and V 4 bases, and 9 bases lay outside the gene matches. CDR3 protein: CASSKGQARDYGYTF. The DNA for the CDR3 is TGTGCCAGCAGCAAAGGACAGGCCAGGGACTATGGCTACACCTTC.

This chain connects TRBV7-3 to TRBJ2-3; D is unresolved. Germline loops: CDR1 SGHTA, CDR2 FQGTGA. This CDR3 contains 13 residues. V lost 2 bases and J 1 base, leaving 4 bases between the germline ends. CDR3 sequence reads: CASSLQGTDTQYF. The CDR3, as DNA: TGTGCCAGCAGCTTACAGGGCACAGATACGCAGTATTTT.

The V call is TRBV3-1 (or the pseudogene TRBV3-2), the J call TRBJ2-3, with D maybe TRBD2 (6 bases). Looked up from germline, CDR1 is LGHDT and CDR2 is YNNKEL (reference sequence). The length of the CDR3 is 17 residues. Trimming shortened V by 4 bases and J by 3 bases, and 20 bases separated the two germline ends. CDR3 bases: TGTGCCAGCAGCCCCCAAGGCGTGGCGGAGGGGACAGATACGCAGTATTTT. It encodes CASSPQGVAEGTDTQYF.

The CDR3 bases are TGTGCCAGCTCACCACCGTCTATTGGCAGAGGAGACGGCTACACCTTC. This encodes CASSPPSIGRGDGYTF. V gene TRBV18 combines with J gene TRBJ1-2; D is ambiguous. Germline CDR1 is KGHSH and CDR2 is LQKENI. V gave up 0 bases and J gave up 8 bases, with 19 bases separating them. The CDR3 contains 16 residues.

This clone has a single count. This chain connects TRBV15 to TRBJ1-6; possibly TRBD1 for D (5 bases). From germline, CDR1 is LNHNV and CDR2 YYDKDF (reference sequence). Trimming pared 3 bases from V and 6 bases from J, leaving 12 bases between. This CDR3 contains 15 residues. The CDR3 bases are TGTGCCACCAGCAGGACCGGGACTGGTAATTCACCCCTCCACTTT. It encodes CATSRTGTGNSPLHF. The complete variable domain, with remaining parts taken from reference TRBV15 and TRBJ1-6, reads DAMVIQNPRYQVTQFGKPVTLSCSQTLNHNVMYWYQQKSSQAPKLLFHYYDKDFNNEADTPDNFQSRRPNTSFCFLDIRSPGLGDTAMYLCATSRTGTGNSPLHFGNGTRLTVT.

This chain connects TRBV7-9 to TRBJ2-1; 8 bases line up with TRBD1. The CDR3 totals 15 residues. Germline-derived CDR1 and CDR2 are SEHNR and FQNEAQ (reference sequence). The V and J ends lost 8 bases and 6 bases, in that order; junction bases with no gene match: 12. In DNA form, the CDR3 reads TGTGCCAGCGGTTTCTGGGGACAGGTCGGCAATGAGCAGTTCTTC. It yields the protein CASGFWGQVGNEQFF.

The chain couples TRBV10-3 to TRBJ1-3, with TRBD1 matching over 8 bases. The CDR3 totals 14 residues. CDR1 and CDR2 from the germline V gene are ENHRY and SYGVKD. Trimming took 5 bases from V and 4 from J; bases not matched to a gene: 4. CDR3 nucleotides: TGTGCCATCAGTCCGACAGGGGACGGAAACACCATATATTTT. Protein sequence: CAISPTGDGNTIYF.

V usage is TRBV5-8 and J usage is TRBJ1-3; 9 nucleotides align to TRBD1. This CDR3 region has 18 residues. V dropped 6 bases and J dropped 0; count of bases not matched to a gene: 13. The germline V gene has CDR1 SGHTS and CDR2 YDEGEE. The CDR3 DNA reads TGTGCCAGCAAGACTTGGGACAGGGCAACCAGCTCTGGAAACACCATATATTTT. Translating gives CASKTWDRATSSGNTIYF.

The chain joins TRBV5-1 to TRBJ2-7; the match to TRBD2 covers 8 bases. CDR1 and CDR2 from the germline V gene are SGHRS and YFSETQ. V was pared by 0 bases and J by 0 bases, with 5 bases of the junction left unmatched. CDR3 size: 16 residues. DNA of the CDR3: TGCGCCAGCAGCTTGGAGATAGCGGGGACCTCCTACGAGCAGTACTTC. Protein: CASSLEIAGTSYEQYF.

The chain uses TRBV30 and TRBJ2-1; D is uncertain. Trimming shortened V by 0 bases and J by 3 bases, and 12 bases separated the two germline ends. The CDR3 consists of 15 residues. Germline CDR1 GTSNPN, CDR2 SVGIG (reference sequence). The CDR3 protein is CAWSVRLLGYNEQFF. As DNA, the CDR3 is TGTGCCTGGAGTGTACGTCTACTTGGCTACAATGAGCAGTTCTTC. Together with reference TRBV30 and TRBJ2-1, the CDR3 gives the full variable domain: SQTIHQWPATLVQPVGSPLSLECTVEGTSNPNLYWYRQAAGRGLQLLFYSVGIGQISSEVPQNLSASRPQDRQFILSSKKLLLSDSGFYLCAWSVRLLGYNEQFFGPGTRLTVL.

The rearrangement links TRBV3-1 (or the pseudogene TRBV3-2) to TRBJ2-7; D is unclear. Germline-derived CDR1 and CDR2 are LGHDT and YNNKEL (reference sequence). V was shortened by 4 bases and J by 7 bases, with 11 bases between the two germline ends. The CDR3 is made up of 12 amino acids. The CDR3: CASSLGHSEQYF. The CDR3 DNA is TGTGCCAGCAGCCTCGGTCACTCGGAGCAGTACTTC.